This T cell receptor (beta chain) was documented in a study of STAT5B mutations in CD4+ large granular lymphocyte leukemia. Sequencing was at survey level. In the original processing: Productive clonotypes were detectable down to 2.59 x 10-5 frequency. Produced via immunoSEQ multiplex PCR; TCRdb's table is partial and in-frame only. The D gene and trimming were derived from the DNA, and the V and J assignments and clone size from that table. The repertoire consists of around 28,000 clones, with roughly 70% occurring once and the leading ten covering 1% to 1.2%. Sequencing input: CD4+ T cells from blood buffy coats. This clonotype was obtained from a human donor in good health.

The CDR3: CASSRLKSSYEQYV. CDR3 nucleotide sequence: TGTGCCAGTAGTCGTCTCAAGAGCTCCTACGAGCAGTACGTC. The chain links TRBV19 to TRBJ2-7; no clear D gene. The CDR3 extends over 14 amino acids. V was trimmed by 5 bases and J by 0 bases, leaving 11 bases between them. Germline V lookup: CDR1 LNHDA, CDR2 SQIVND (reference sequence).